Listed below are T cell receptor beta chains from one sample, sequenced in a study of blood T cell repertoires in COVID-19. Profiling relied on immunoSEQ multiplex PCR, and the TCRdb table lists in-frame clones only, not all of them. Altogether approximately 360,000 clones are present, more than 80% being singletons, with the ten largest covering 1% to 1.5%. Sequencing was done on a sample of peripheral blood. The receptors come from a man aged 40-49 years with acute or convalescent COVID-19. The CDR3 runs from the conserved cysteine through the conserved F or W. A D gene is named only where the DNA matches it firmly. Size is omitted from some rows. Given values are once, few, many or a class for expanded clones.

V	length	D	size	J	CDR3	DNA
TRBV3-1/TRBV3-2	15	TRBD1	NA	TRBJ1-2	CASSTRTGGIYGYTF	TGTGCCAGCAGCACCCGGACAGGGGGCATATATGGCTACACCTTC
TRBV30	17	TRBD2	NA	TRBJ2-5	CAGTGTSGRFTQETQYF	TGTGCCGGGACCGGGACTAGCGGGAGGTTTACCCAAGAGACCCAGTACTTC
TRBV28	15	NA	NA	TRBJ1-6	CASSFRFGGYSPLHF	TGTGCCAGCAGTTTTAGGTTTGGCGGTTATTCACCCCTCCACTTT
TRBV28	11	NA	once	TRBJ2-7	CASRGQYEQYF	TGTGCCAGCAGGGGGCAGTACGAGCAGTACTTC
TRBV7-2	16	TRBD1	NA	TRBJ2-1	CASSPKTGSSYNEQFF	TGTGCCAGCAGCCCAAAGACAGGGTCCTCCTACAATGAGCAGTTCTTC
TRBV29-1	14	TRBD2	NA	TRBJ2-3	CSVDGGEAEDTQYF	TGCAGCGTTGACGGGGGGGAGGCTGAAGATACGCAGTATTTT
TRBV9	14	TRBD1	NA	TRBJ1-6	CASSPPGGYSPLHF	TGTGCCAGCAGCCCCCCAGGGGGATATTCACCCCTCCACTTT
TRBV7-3	14	NA	few	TRBJ1-6	CASRSTGLNSPLHF	TGTGCCAGCCGGTCGACAGGACTCAATTCACCCCTCCACTTT
TRBV24-1	16	TRBD1	NA	TRBJ1-2	CATSDPMTGSIYGYTF	TGTGCCACCAGTGATCCTATGACAGGGTCCATCTATGGCTACACCTTC
TRBV11-2	15	NA	NA	TRBJ2-2	CASSLGAKNTGELFF	TGTGCCAGCAGCTTAGGAGCGAAGAACACCGGGGAGCTGTTTTTT
TRBV27	15	TRBD1	NA	TRBJ1-1	CASSFLGTGVSEAFF	TGTGCCAGCAGTTTTCTAGGGACAGGGGTTTCTGAAGCTTTCTTT
TRBV6-5	13	NA	NA	TRBJ2-7	CASSWGTGAEQYF	TGTGCCAGCAGTTGGGGGACGGGAGCCGAGCAGTACTTC
TRBV11-3	13	NA	NA	TRBJ1-1	CASSLVGNTEAFF	TGTGCCAGCAGCTTAGTCGGGAACACTGAAGCTTTCTTT
TRBV7-6	17	NA	NA	TRBJ2-6	CASSIRGVSSGANVLTF	TGTGCCAGCAGCATACGGGGTGTAAGCTCCGGGGCCAACGTCCTGACTTTC
TRBV5-6	15	TRBD1	NA	TRBJ1-5	CASSLGQGSNQPQHF	TGTGCCAGCAGCTTGGGACAGGGTAGCAATCAGCCCCAGCATTTT
TRBV28	15	NA	NA	TRBJ1-2	CASSLGQEANYGYTF	TGTGCCAGCAGCCTGGGGCAGGAAGCTAACTATGGCTACACCTTC
TRBV7-8	14	NA	few	TRBJ1-4	CASSLGGRGEKLFF	TGTGCCAGCAGCTTAGGGGGGCGCGGGGAAAAACTGTTTTTT
TRBV2	14	TRBD1	NA	TRBJ1-4	CASSETGGREKLFF	TGTGCCAGCAGTGAGACAGGGGGACGGGAAAAACTGTTTTTT
TRBV5-6	19	NA	few	TRBJ1-1	CASLNKWDKHSTMNTEAFF	TGTGCCAGCCTTAACAAATGGGACAAACATTCGACAATGAACACTGAAGCTTTCTTT
TRBV7-6	16	TRBD2	NA	TRBJ2-1	CASSPSAGGPRNEQFF	TGTGCCAGCAGCCCTTCTGCGGGGGGGCCGAGGAATGAGCAGTTCTTC
TRBV24-1	16	TRBD1	NA	TRBJ2-1	CATSDTTGGGYNEQFF	TGTGCCACCAGTGACACGACAGGGGGCGGATACAATGAGCAGTTCTTC
TRBV28	16	TRBD1	NA	TRBJ1-5	CASSRTGTGVGQPQHF	TGTGCCAGCAGTAGGACCGGGACAGGGGTAGGTCAGCCCCAGCATTTT
TRBV3-1/TRBV3-2	14	NA	NA	TRBJ1-1	CASSQGDRETEAFF	TGTGCCAGCAGCCAAGGTGATAGGGAGACCGAAGCTTTCTTT
TRBV29-1	15	NA	once	TRBJ1-4	CSVESGTGANEKLFF	TGCAGCGTTGAAAGCGGGACGGGGGCTAATGAAAAACTGTTTTTT
TRBV28	15	NA	NA	TRBJ1-6	CASSLSGASNSPLHF	TGTGCCAGCAGTTTATCAGGGGCGTCGAATTCACCCCTCCACTTT
TRBV5-1	16	TRBD1	NA	TRBJ2-2	CASSLLGTANTGELFF	TGCGCCAGCAGCTTGCTTGGGACAGCGAACACCGGGGAGCTGTTTTTT
TRBV7-8	15	TRBD1	NA	TRBJ1-2	CASSWDREVVYGYTF	TGTGCCAGCAGCTGGGACAGGGAGGTTGTGTATGGCTACACCTTC
TRBV7-8	20	TRBD1	NA	TRBJ1-1	CASRPPGTGPGKEPNTEAFF	TGTGCCAGCAGACCACCCGGGACAGGGCCTGGAAAGGAACCGAACACTGAAGCTTTCTTT
TRBV11-2	15	TRBD1	NA	TRBJ2-1	CASSLTGGEIHEQFF	TGTGCCAGCAGCTTGACAGGGGGCGAGATCCATGAGCAGTTCTTC
TRBV29-1	12	TRBD1	NA	TRBJ2-7	CSVATGVNEQYF	TGCAGCGTAGCGACAGGGGTTAACGAGCAGTACTTC
TRBV2	14	TRBD1	NA	TRBJ1-5	CASSGQGAGQPQHF	TGTGCCAGCAGTGGACAGGGGGCAGGTCAGCCCCAGCATTTT
TRBV5-1	16	TRBD2	NA	TRBJ2-1	CASSLVPSGRLNEQFF	TGCGCCAGCAGCTTGGTCCCCAGCGGGAGACTCAATGAGCAGTTCTTC
TRBV30	13	TRBD2	NA	TRBJ2-3	CAWRGWREGRQYF	TGTGCCTGGAGGGGGTGGCGGGAGGGCCGACAGTATTTT
TRBV7-8	16	NA	NA	TRBJ1-2	CASSLATGLGVFGYTF	TGTGCCAGCAGCTTAGCGACAGGTTTGGGTGTCTTCGGCTACACCTTC
TRBV15	14	NA	NA	TRBJ1-2	CATSRRRRAYGYTF	TGTGCCACCAGCAGAAGGAGGAGGGCCTATGGCTACACCTTC